This T cell receptor (beta chain) was recovered during a study of blood T cell repertoires in COVID-19. Per the original methods: Amplification of reference gene primers provided the estimated nucleated cell counts. Method: immunoSEQ multiplex PCR; TCRdb's copy keeps in-frame clones and lacks some. V, J and clone size are those of that table, while D and trimming were read from the DNA. The repertoire has some 320,000 clones, roughly 90% of them found once; the top ten carry about 4%. Trimming took 6 bases from V and 0 from J, leaving 14 bases between them. The CDR3 extends over 15 amino acids. CDR1 and CDR2 from the germline V gene are MNHEY and SVGAGI.

The TCR sequence derives from a woman aged 25 to 39 who had been exposed to COVID-19. V and J are TRBV6-5 and TRBJ1-2, with D tentatively TRBD1 (6 bases). Sequenced input: PBMCs or T cells enriched from blood (not recorded which). In DNA form, the CDR3 reads TGTGCCAGCAGAGTAGGGGACACCCCTAACTATGGCTACACCTTC. Translating gives CASRVGDTPNYGYTF.